The table lists the clone carrying this TCR beta chain with a few counts. The data were taken from a study of blood T cell repertoires in COVID-19. Trimming cost V 5 bases and J 2 bases; bases outside gene matches: 9. The CDR3 consists of 16 residues. Germline values: CDR1 KGHDR, CDR2 SFDVKD. The repertoire was sequenced with immunoSEQ multiplex PCR; TCRdb's copy has only in-frame clones and lacks some. The sample has 190,000 or so clones, 85% seen once. The gene calls are TRBV24-1 and TRBJ2-5, with 8 bases matching TRBD2. Sequencing used PBMCs or T cells enriched from blood (not recorded which). This clonotype was sampled from a man aged 35-49 years who had recovered from COVID-19. The CDR3 is CATSVGLAGTQETQYF. DNA of the CDR3: TGTGCCACCAGTGTTGGTTTAGCGGGGACACAAGAGACCCAGTACTTC.